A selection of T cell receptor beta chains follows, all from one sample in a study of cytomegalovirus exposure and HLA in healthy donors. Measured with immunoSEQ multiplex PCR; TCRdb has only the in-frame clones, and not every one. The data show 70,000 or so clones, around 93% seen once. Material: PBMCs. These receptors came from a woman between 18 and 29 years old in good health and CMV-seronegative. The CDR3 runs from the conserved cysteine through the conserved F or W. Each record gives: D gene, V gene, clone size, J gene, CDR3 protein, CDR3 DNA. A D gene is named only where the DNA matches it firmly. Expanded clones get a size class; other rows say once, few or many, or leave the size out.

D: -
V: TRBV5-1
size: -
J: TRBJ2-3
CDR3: CASSPLLTDTQYF
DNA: TGCGCCAGCAGCCCCTTACTAACAGATACGCAGTATTTT

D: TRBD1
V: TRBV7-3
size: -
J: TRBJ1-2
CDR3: CASSRQGGAGYTF
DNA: TGTGCCAGCAGTAGACAGGGTGGAGCTGGCTACACCTTC

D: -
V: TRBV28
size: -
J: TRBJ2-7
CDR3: CASSTAGAAYEQYF
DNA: TGTGCCAGCAGCACCGCAGGGGCGGCGTACGAGCAGTACTTC

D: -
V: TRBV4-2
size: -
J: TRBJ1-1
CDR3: CASTRGVASGAFF
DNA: TGTGCCAGCACCAGAGGAGTTGCCTCAGGGGCTTTCTTT

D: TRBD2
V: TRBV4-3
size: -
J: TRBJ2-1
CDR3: CASSRWVAGGSQTNSYNEQFF
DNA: TGCGCCAGCAGCCGTTGGGTGGCGGGGGGATCCCAAACCAACTCCTACAATGAGCAGTTCTTC

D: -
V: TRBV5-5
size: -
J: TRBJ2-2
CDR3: CASSPHGGGGTGELFF
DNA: TGTGCCAGCAGCCCCCATGGGGGGGGCGGCACCGGGGAGCTGTTTTTT

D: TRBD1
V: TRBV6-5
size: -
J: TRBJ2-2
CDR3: CASRDRGLFGGELFF
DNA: TGTGCCAGCAGGGACAGGGGGCTCTTCGGCGGGGAGCTGTTTTTT

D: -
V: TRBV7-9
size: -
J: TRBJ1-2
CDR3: CASSYTPQGTGYGYTF
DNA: TGTGCCAGCAGCTACACACCCCAGGGAACTGGGTATGGCTACACCTTC

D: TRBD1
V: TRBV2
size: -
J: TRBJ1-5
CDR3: CASSEDRGSNQPQHF
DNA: TGTGCCAGCAGTGAAGACAGGGGGAGCAATCAGCCCCAGCATTTT

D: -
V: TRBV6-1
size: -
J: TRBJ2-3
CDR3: CASRLAFGTDTQYF
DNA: TGTGCCAGCAGGCTAGCGTTCGGCACAGATACGCAGTATTTT

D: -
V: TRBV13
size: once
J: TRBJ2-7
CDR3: CASSFGLGGTYEQYF
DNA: TGTGCCAGCAGCTTCGGACTAGGGGGAACCTACGAGCAGTACTTC

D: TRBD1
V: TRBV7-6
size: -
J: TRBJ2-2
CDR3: CASSFNRGTGELFF
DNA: TGTGCCAGCAGCTTCAACAGGGGCACCGGGGAGCTGTTTTTT

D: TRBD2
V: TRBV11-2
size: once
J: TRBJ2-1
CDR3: CASSLASGGNEQFF
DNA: TGTGCCAGCAGCTTGGCTAGCGGGGGGAATGAGCAGTTCTTC

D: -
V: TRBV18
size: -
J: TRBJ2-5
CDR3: CASSPEGVETQYF
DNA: TGTGCCAGCTCACCCGAGGGTGTGGAGACCCAGTACTTC

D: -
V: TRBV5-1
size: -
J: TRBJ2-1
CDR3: CASSLDGVNEQFF
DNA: TGCGCCAGCAGCTTGGACGGGGTAAATGAGCAGTTCTTC

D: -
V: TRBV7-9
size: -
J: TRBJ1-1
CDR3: CASSPPGRGRRVTEAFF
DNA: TGTGCCAGCAGCCCCCCGGGCAGGGGCCGGCGCGTGACTGAAGCTTTCTTT

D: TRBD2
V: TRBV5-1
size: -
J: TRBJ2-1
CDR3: CASSLRLAGNEQFF
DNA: TGCGCCAGCAGCTTGAGGCTAGCGGGGAATGAGCAGTTCTTC

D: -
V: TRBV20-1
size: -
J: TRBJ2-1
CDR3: CSARADEQFF
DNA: TGCAGTGCTAGGGCAGATGAGCAGTTCTTC

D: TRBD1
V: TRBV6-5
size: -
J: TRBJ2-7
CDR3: CASRTGTGTYEQYF
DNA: TGTGCCAGCAGGACCGGGACAGGGACCTACGAGCAGTACTTC

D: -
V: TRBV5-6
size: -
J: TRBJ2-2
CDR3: CASSLGAGLNTGELFF
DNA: TGTGCCAGCAGCTTGGGGGCAGGGCTAAACACCGGGGAGCTGTTTTTT

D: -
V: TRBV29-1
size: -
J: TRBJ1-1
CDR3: CSVDHGAEAFF
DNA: TGCAGCGTTGATCATGGAGCTGAAGCTTTCTTT

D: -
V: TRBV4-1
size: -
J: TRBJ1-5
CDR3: CASSQVPGDSNQPQHF
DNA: TGCGCCAGCAGCCAAGTCCCCGGAGATAGCAATCAGCCCCAGCATTTT

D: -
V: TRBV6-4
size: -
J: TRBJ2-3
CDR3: CASSEGLGRTDTQYF
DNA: TGTGCCAGCAGTGAAGGCCTAGGCCGCACAGATACGCAGTATTTT

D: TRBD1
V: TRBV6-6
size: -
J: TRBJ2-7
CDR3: CASSWQGAVEQYF
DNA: TGTGCCAGCAGTTGGCAGGGGGCTGTCGAGCAGTACTTC

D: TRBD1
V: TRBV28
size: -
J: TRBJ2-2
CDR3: CASSTPWTGGVTRTGELFF
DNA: TGTGCCAGCAGTACCCCCTGGACAGGGGGTGTAACAAGGACCGGGGAGCTGTTTTTT

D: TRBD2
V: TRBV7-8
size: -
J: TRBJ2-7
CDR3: CASSPQAGSSYEQYF
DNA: TGTGCCAGCAGTCCTCAAGCGGGAAGCTCCTACGAGCAGTACTTC

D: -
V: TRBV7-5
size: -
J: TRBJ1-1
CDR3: CARSLLGQGSTEAFF
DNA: TGTGCCAGAAGCTTATTGGGACAGGGGAGCACTGAAGCTTTCTTT

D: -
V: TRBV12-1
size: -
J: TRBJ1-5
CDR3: CASGQDRGNQPQHF
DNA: TGTGCCAGCGGCCAGGACAGGGGCAATCAGCCCCAGCATTTT

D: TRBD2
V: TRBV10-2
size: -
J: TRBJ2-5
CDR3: CASDRAGGGGAETQYF
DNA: TGCGCCAGTGATAGGGCGGGAGGGGGGGGTGCGGAGACCCAGTACTTC

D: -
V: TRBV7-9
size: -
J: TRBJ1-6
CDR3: CASDRDNSPLHF
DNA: TGTGCCAGCGATCGGGATAATTCACCCCTCCACTTT

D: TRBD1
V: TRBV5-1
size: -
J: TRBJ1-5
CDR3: CASSETGEQPQHF
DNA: TGCGCCAGCAGCGAGACAGGGGAACAGCCCCAGCATTTT

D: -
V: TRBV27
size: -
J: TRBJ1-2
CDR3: CASSLGGDYGYTF
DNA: TGTGCCAGCAGTTTAGGAGGGGATTATGGCTACACCTTC

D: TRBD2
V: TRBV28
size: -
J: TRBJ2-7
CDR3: CASSPLAGAYEQYF
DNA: TGTGCCAGCAGTCCCCTAGCGGGAGCCTACGAGCAGTACTTC

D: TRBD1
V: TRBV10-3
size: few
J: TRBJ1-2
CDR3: CAISARGRIAWPSGYTF
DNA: TGTGCCATCAGTGCCAGGGGGAGGATTGCGTGGCCGAGTGGCTACACCTTC

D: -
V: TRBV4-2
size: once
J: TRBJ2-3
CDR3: CASSQDRITDTQYF
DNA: TGTGCCAGCAGCCAAGACAGAATTACAGATACGCAGTATTTT

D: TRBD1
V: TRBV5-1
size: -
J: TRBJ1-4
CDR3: CASSQGAWATNEKLFF
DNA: TGCGCCAGCTCTCAGGGGGCTTGGGCAACTAATGAAAAACTGTTTTTT

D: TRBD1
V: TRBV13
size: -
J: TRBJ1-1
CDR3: CASSPTDGQGRYTEAFF
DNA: TGTGCCAGCAGCCCAACGGACGGACAGGGCCGGTACACTGAAGCTTTCTTT

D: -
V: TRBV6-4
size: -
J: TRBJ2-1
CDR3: CASSVGTGSYNEQFF
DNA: TGTGCCTCTAGTGTGGGAACAGGCTCCTACAATGAGCAGTTCTTC

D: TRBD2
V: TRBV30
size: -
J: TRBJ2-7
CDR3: CAWSVYPPTSGSSYEQYF
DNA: TGTGCCTGGAGCGTATATCCCCCGACTAGCGGGAGCTCCTACGAGCAGTACTTC

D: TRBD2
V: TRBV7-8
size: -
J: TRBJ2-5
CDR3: CASSLGKSGGLQETQYF
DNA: TGTGCCAGCAGCTTAGGGAAAAGCGGGGGGCTCCAAGAGACCCAGTACTTC

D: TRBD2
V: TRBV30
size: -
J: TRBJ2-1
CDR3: CAWSVREFNNEQFF
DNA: TGTGCCTGGAGTGTGCGGGAGTTCAACAATGAGCAGTTCTTC

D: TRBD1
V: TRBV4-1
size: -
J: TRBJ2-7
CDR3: CASSQSSRQGAGNEQYF
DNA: TGCGCCAGCAGTCAATCATCAAGACAGGGGGCCGGGAACGAGCAGTACTTC

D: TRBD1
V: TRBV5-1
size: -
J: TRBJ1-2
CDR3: CASSFTGTGKPPYGYTF
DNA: TGCGCCAGCAGCTTCACCGGGACAGGGAAGCCCCCCTATGGCTACACCTTC

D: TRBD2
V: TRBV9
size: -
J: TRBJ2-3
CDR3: CASSIGLAGDTDTQYF
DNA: TGTGCCAGCAGCATCGGATTAGCGGGGGACACAGATACGCAGTATTTT

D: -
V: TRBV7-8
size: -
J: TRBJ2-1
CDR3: CASSLFSGAYNEQFF
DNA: TGTGCCAGCAGCTTATTCAGCGGAGCCTACAATGAGCAGTTCTTC

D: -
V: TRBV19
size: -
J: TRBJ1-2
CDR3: CASTTRDNSYGYTF
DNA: TGTGCCAGTACTACTCGTGATAATTCATATGGCTACACCTTC

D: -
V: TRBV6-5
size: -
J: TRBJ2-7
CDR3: CASSYNRDITYEQYF
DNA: TGTGCCAGCAGTTACAACCGGGACATAACCTACGAGCAGTACTTC

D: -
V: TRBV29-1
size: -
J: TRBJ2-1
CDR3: CSVDGLGAGGEQFF
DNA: TGCAGCGTTGATGGGCTTGGGGCTGGGGGCGAGCAGTTCTTC

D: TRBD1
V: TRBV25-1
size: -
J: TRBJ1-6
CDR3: CASSDGQGGSSYNSPLHF
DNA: TGTGCCAGCAGCGATGGACAGGGAGGTAGCTCCTATAATTCACCCCTCCACTTT

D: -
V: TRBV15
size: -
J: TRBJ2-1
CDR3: CATSRDVDRGGLYNEQFF
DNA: TGTGCCACCAGCAGAGATGTCGACCGCGGGGGCCTGTACAATGAGCAGTTCTTC

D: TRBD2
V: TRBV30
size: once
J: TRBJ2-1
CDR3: CAWSGASGTDEQFF
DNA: TGTGCCTGGAGTGGAGCTAGCGGGACTGATGAGCAGTTCTTC

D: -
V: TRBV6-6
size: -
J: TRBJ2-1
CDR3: CASSIRTEQFF
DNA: TGTGCCAGCAGCATACGGACAGAGCAGTTCTTC

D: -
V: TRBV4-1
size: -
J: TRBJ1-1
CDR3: CASSQAQGGRLEAFF
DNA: TGCGCCAGCAGCCAAGCACAGGGAGGGAGGCTTGAAGCTTTCTTT

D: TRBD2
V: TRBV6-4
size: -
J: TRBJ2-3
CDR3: CASSASGGQDTQYF
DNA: TGTGCCAGCAGTGCTTCGGGGGGGCAAGATACGCAGTATTTT

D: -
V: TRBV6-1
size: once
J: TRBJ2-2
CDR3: CASSEGTDTGELFF
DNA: TGTGCCAGCAGTGAAGGGACAGACACCGGGGAGCTGTTTTTT

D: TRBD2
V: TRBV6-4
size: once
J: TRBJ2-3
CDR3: CASSDEASGMKDTQYF
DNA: TGTGCCAGCAGTGACGAGGCTAGCGGGATGAAAGATACGCAGTATTTT

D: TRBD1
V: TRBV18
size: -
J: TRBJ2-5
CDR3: CASSPPGQGETQYF
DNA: TGTGCCAGCTCACCCCCGGGACAGGGGGAGACCCAGTACTTC

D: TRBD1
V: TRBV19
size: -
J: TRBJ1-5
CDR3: CATRGGQGWQPQHF
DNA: TGTGCCACTCGCGGGGGACAGGGTTGGCAGCCCCAGCATTTT